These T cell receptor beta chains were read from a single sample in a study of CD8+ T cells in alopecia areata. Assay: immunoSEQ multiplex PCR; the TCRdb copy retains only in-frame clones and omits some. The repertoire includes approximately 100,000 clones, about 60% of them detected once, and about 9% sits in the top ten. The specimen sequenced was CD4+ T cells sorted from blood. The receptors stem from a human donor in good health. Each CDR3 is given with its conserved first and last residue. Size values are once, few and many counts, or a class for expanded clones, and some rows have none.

CDR3aa: CASSFLKEGYTF
v_gene: TRBV28
abundance: -
j_gene: TRBJ1-2
len: 12

CDR3aa: CASSFASLSNQPQHF
v_gene: TRBV12-1
abundance: few
j_gene: TRBJ1-5
len: 15

CDR3aa: CSGGDRDYNEQFF
v_gene: TRBV29-1
abundance: -
j_gene: TRBJ2-1
len: 13

CDR3aa: CASSLRGRGRPQETQYF
v_gene: TRBV7-6
abundance: -
j_gene: TRBJ2-5
len: 17

CDR3aa: CASSRGTGIRETQYF
v_gene: TRBV7-2
abundance: -
j_gene: TRBJ2-5
len: 15

CDR3aa: CAWKEARGFEQYF
v_gene: TRBV30
abundance: once
j_gene: TRBJ2-7
len: 13

CDR3aa: CASSLDRDSPLHF
v_gene: TRBV5-4
abundance: -
j_gene: TRBJ1-6
len: 13

CDR3aa: CASSLVTGGTYEQYF
v_gene: TRBV11-2
abundance: -
j_gene: TRBJ2-7
len: 15

CDR3aa: CASSTYSSGANVLTF
v_gene: TRBV7-3
abundance: -
j_gene: TRBJ2-6
len: 15

CDR3aa: CASSSFRGVDSAQYF
v_gene: TRBV28
abundance: -
j_gene: TRBJ2-7
len: 15

CDR3aa: CASSSYYEQYF
v_gene: TRBV7-9
abundance: few
j_gene: TRBJ2-7
len: 11

CDR3aa: CASSLGDNNEQFF
v_gene: TRBV5-1
abundance: -
j_gene: TRBJ2-1
len: 13

CDR3aa: CASSLVWGTGELFF
v_gene: TRBV27
abundance: few
j_gene: TRBJ2-2
len: 14

CDR3aa: CASSFRGTQYF
v_gene: TRBV7-2
abundance: few
j_gene: TRBJ2-3
len: 11

CDR3aa: CASSLGTEETQYF
v_gene: TRBV18
abundance: -
j_gene: TRBJ2-5
len: 13

CDR3aa: CASSSFYEQYF
v_gene: TRBV5-6
abundance: -
j_gene: TRBJ2-7
len: 11

CDR3aa: CASSFGGSLNQETQYF
v_gene: TRBV5-4
abundance: few
j_gene: TRBJ2-5
len: 16

CDR3aa: CAISIGTGGFYEQYF
v_gene: TRBV10-3
abundance: -
j_gene: TRBJ2-7
len: 15

CDR3aa: CASSSGLAGAADTQYF
v_gene: TRBV9
abundance: -
j_gene: TRBJ2-3
len: 16

CDR3aa: CASTNRSSYEQYF
v_gene: TRBV6-6
abundance: -
j_gene: TRBJ2-7
len: 13

CDR3aa: CASSLSGHGYTF
v_gene: TRBV28
abundance: few
j_gene: TRBJ1-2
len: 12

CDR3aa: CASSSADSYEQYF
v_gene: TRBV28
abundance: -
j_gene: TRBJ2-7
len: 13

CDR3aa: CASSLGGTQDTQYF
v_gene: TRBV4-1
abundance: -
j_gene: TRBJ2-3
len: 14

CDR3aa: CASSLTWDTVNQPQHF
v_gene: TRBV2
abundance: -
j_gene: TRBJ1-5
len: 16

CDR3aa: CASSQPGGGQETQYF
v_gene: TRBV5-1
abundance: -
j_gene: TRBJ2-5
len: 15

CDR3aa: CSVSGLSTDTQYF
v_gene: TRBV29-1
abundance: few
j_gene: TRBJ2-3
len: 13

CDR3aa: CAWSVAGLGTEAFF
v_gene: TRBV30
abundance: -
j_gene: TRBJ1-1
len: 14

CDR3aa: CSVEETGSGETQYF
v_gene: TRBV29-1
abundance: -
j_gene: TRBJ2-5
len: 14

CDR3aa: CASSGAGGAKTQYF
v_gene: TRBV28
abundance: -
j_gene: TRBJ2-5
len: 14

CDR3aa: CSVARLAGESTDTQYF
v_gene: TRBV29-1
abundance: -
j_gene: TRBJ2-3
len: 16

CDR3aa: CSVDGRVVGETQYF
v_gene: TRBV29-1
abundance: -
j_gene: TRBJ2-5
len: 14

CDR3aa: CAWRRQGGTDTQYF
v_gene: TRBV30
abundance: -
j_gene: TRBJ2-3
len: 14

CDR3aa: CAWSLLSTDTQYF
v_gene: TRBV30
abundance: -
j_gene: TRBJ2-3
len: 13

CDR3aa: CASSPDTGELFF
v_gene: TRBV18
abundance: -
j_gene: TRBJ2-2
len: 12

CDR3aa: CSAEKNTEAFF
v_gene: TRBV20-1
abundance: once
j_gene: TRBJ1-1
len: 11

CDR3aa: CSVVQGLGEKLFF
v_gene: TRBV29-1
abundance: -
j_gene: TRBJ1-4
len: 13

CDR3aa: CANRVSSTDTQYF
v_gene: TRBV7-2
abundance: few
j_gene: TRBJ2-3
len: 13

CDR3aa: CASSQNRDRHF
v_gene: TRBV5-1
abundance: -
j_gene: TRBJ2-5
len: 11

CDR3aa: CASSESGDNYGYTF
v_gene: TRBV25-1
abundance: -
j_gene: TRBJ1-2
len: 14

CDR3aa: CASSYVSTFTGELFF
v_gene: TRBV6-5
abundance: -
j_gene: TRBJ2-2
len: 15

CDR3aa: CASRVRDRNYEQYF
v_gene: TRBV6-6
abundance: -
j_gene: TRBJ2-7
len: 14

CDR3aa: CSVARTGGSIQETQYF
v_gene: TRBV29-1
abundance: -
j_gene: TRBJ2-5
len: 16

CDR3aa: CATSLGQANTEAFF
v_gene: TRBV15
abundance: -
j_gene: TRBJ1-1
len: 14

CDR3aa: CASSPYRDRVGDTQYF
v_gene: TRBV7-8
abundance: -
j_gene: TRBJ2-3
len: 16

CDR3aa: CASSRLTGNRSPLHF
v_gene: TRBV23-1
abundance: -
j_gene: TRBJ1-6
len: 15

CDR3aa: CASSLTGSYNEQFF
v_gene: TRBV7-2
abundance: -
j_gene: TRBJ2-1
len: 14

CDR3aa: CASKGLEADTQYF
v_gene: TRBV10-2
abundance: -
j_gene: TRBJ2-3
len: 13

CDR3aa: CASSQDRTGVHF
v_gene: TRBV14
abundance: -
j_gene: TRBJ2-5
len: 12

CDR3aa: CASSEYASGVWFF
v_gene: TRBV25-1
abundance: -
j_gene: TRBJ2-1
len: 13

CDR3aa: CSGGAGNTEAFF
v_gene: TRBV29-1
abundance: -
j_gene: TRBJ1-1
len: 12

CDR3aa: CSVAAPSPYEQYF
v_gene: TRBV29-1
abundance: -
j_gene: TRBJ2-7
len: 13